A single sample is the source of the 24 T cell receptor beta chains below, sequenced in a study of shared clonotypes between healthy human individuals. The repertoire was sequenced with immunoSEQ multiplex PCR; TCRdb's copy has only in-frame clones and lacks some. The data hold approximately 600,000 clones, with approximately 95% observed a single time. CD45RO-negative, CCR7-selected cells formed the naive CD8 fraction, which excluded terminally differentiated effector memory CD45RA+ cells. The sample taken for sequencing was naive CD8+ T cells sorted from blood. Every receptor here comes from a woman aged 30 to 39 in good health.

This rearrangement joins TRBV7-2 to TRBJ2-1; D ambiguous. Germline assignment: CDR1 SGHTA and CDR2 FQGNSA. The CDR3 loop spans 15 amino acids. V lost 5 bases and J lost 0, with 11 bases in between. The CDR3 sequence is CASSPDWSSYNEQFF. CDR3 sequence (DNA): TGTGCCAGCAGCCCTGACTGGAGCTCCTACAATGAGCAGTTCTTC. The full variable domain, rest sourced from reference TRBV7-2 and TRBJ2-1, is GAGVSQSPSNKVTEKGKDVELRCDPISGHTALYWYRQSLGQGLEFLIYFQGNSAPDKSGLPSDRFSAERTGGSVSTLTIQRTQQEDSAVYLCASSPDWSSYNEQFFGPGTRLTVL.

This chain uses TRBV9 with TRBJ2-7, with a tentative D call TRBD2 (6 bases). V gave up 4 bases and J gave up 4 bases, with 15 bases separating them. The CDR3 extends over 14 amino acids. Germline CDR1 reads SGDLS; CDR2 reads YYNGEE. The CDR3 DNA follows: TGTGCCAGCAGCCCCCTGACTAGGGATTACGAGCAGTACTTC. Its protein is CASSPLTRDYEQYF.

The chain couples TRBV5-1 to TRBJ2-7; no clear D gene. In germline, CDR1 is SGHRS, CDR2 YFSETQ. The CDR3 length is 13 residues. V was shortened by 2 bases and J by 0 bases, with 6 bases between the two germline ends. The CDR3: CASSFVDSYEQYF. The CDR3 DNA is TGCGCCAGCAGCTTTGTCGACTCCTACGAGCAGTACTTC.

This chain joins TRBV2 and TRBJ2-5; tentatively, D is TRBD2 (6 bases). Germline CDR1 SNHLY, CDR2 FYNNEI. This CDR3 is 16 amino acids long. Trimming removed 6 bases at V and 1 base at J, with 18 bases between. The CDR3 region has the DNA TGTGCCAGCAGGTACGGGACTCGAAGAGTCCAAGAGACCCAGTACTTC. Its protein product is CASRYGTRRVQETQYF.

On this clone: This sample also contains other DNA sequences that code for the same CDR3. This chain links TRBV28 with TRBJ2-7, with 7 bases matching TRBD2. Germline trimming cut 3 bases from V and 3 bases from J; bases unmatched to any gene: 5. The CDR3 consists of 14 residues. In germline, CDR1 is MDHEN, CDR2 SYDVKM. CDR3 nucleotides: TGTGCCAGCAGTTTTGGGCTAGCGGTCTACGAGCAGTACTTC. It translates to CASSFGLAVYEQYF.

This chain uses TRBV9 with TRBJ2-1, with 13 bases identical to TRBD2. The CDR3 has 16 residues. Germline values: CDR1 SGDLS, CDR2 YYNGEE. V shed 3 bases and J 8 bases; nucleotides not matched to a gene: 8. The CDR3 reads CASSAGTSGTGDEQFF. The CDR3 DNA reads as TGTGCCAGCAGCGCAGGGACTAGCGGGACCGGCGATGAGCAGTTCTTC.

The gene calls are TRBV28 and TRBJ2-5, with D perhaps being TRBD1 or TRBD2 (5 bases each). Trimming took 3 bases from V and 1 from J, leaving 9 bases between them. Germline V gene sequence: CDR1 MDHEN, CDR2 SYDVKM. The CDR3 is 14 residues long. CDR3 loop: CASSFLGAQETQYF. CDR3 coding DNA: TGTGCCAGCAGTTTCCTCGGGGCCCAAGAGACCCAGTACTTC.

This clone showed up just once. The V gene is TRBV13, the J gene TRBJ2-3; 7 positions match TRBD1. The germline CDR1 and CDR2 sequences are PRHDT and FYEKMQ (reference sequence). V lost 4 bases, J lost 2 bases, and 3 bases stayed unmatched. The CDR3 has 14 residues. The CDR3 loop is CASSSDRATDTQYF. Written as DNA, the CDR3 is TGTGCCAGCAGCTCCGACAGGGCCACAGATACGCAGTATTTT.

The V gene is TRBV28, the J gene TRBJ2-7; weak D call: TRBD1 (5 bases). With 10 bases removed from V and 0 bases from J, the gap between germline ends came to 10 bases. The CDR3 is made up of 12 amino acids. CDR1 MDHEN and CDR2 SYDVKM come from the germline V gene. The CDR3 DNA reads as TGTGCCACCCTTACAGGCTCCTACGAGCAGTACTTC. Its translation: CATLTGSYEQYF. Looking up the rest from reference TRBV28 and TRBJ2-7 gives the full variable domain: DVKVTQSSRYLVKRTGEKVFLECVQDMDHENMFWYRQDPGLGLRLIYFSYDVKMKEKGDIPEGYSVSREKKERFSLILESASTNQTSMYLCATLTGSYEQYFGPGTRLTVT.

For the CDR3, the DNA is TGTGCCAGCAGCCAATGGACAGGGGTCCAATTACACGAGCAGTACTTC. It yields the protein CASSQWTGVQLHEQYF. J is TRBJ2-7 and V is TRBV28; 9 bases are shared with TRBD1. Looked up from germline, CDR1 is MDHEN and CDR2 is SYDVKM. The junction had 14 bases not matched to a gene; V was cut back by 6 bases and J by 5 bases. CDR3 length equals 16 residues.

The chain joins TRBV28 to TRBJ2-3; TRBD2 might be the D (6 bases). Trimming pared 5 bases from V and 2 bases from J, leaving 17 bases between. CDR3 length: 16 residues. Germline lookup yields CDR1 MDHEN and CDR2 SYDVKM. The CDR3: CASSPIGEAVTDTQYF. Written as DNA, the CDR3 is TGTGCCAGCAGTCCAATCGGGGAGGCCGTCACAGATACGCAGTATTTT.

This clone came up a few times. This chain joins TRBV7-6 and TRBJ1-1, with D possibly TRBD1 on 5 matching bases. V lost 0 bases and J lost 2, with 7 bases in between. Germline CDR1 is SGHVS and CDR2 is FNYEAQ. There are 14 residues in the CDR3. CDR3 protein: CASSLAGPNTEAFF. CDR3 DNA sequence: TGTGCCAGCAGCTTAGCGGGACCCAACACTGAAGCTTTCTTT.

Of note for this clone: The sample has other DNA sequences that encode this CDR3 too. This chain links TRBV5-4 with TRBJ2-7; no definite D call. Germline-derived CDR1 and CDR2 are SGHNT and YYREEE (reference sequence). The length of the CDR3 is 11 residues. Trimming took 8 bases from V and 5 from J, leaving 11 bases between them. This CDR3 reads CASSTDHEQYF. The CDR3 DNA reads TGTGCCAGTTCTACTGACCACGAGCAGTACTTC.

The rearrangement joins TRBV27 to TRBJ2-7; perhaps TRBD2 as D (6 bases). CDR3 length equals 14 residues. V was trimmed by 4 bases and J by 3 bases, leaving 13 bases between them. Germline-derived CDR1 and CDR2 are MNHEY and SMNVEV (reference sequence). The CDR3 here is CASSSRTGGYEQYF. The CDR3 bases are TGTGCCAGCAGTTCACGTACCGGGGGCTACGAGCAGTACTTC.

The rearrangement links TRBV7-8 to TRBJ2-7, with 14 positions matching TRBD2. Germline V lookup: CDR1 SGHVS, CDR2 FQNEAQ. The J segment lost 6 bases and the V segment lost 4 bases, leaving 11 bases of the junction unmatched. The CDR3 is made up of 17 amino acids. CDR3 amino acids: CASSSRLAGGPGLEQYF. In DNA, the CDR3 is TGTGCCAGCAGCTCCCGACTAGCGGGAGGGCCTGGTCTCGAGCAGTACTTC.

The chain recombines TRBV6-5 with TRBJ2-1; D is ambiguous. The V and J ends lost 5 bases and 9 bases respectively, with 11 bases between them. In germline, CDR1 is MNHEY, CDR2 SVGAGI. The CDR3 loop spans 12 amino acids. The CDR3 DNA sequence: TGTGCCAGCAGTGTGAATTCGCGTGAGCAGTTCTTC. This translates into CASSVNSREQFF.

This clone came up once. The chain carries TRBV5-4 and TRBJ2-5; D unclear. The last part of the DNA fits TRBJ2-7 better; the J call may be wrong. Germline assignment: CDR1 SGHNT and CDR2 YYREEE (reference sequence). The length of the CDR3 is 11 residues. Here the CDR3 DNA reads TGTGCCAGCAGCAACTCCTACGAGCAGTACTTC. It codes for CASSNSYEQYF.

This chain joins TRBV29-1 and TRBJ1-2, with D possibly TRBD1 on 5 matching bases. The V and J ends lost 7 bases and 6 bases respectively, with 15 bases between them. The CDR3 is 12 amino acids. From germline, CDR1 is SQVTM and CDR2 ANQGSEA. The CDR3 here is CSARGVRDGYTF. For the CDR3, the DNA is TGCAGCGCACGGGGGGTAAGGGATGGCTACACCTTC.

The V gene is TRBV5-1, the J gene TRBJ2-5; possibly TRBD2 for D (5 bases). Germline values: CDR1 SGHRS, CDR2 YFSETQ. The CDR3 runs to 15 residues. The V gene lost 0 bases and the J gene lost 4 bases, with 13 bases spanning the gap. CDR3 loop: CASSLEVHEGETQYF. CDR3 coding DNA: TGCGCCAGCAGCTTGGAAGTTCACGAGGGAGAGACCCAGTACTTC.

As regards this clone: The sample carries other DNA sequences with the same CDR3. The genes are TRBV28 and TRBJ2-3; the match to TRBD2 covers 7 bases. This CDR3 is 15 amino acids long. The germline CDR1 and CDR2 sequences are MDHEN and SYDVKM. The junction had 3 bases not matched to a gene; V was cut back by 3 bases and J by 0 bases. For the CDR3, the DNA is TGTGCCAGCAGTTTCTTAGCGGGTAGCACAGATACGCAGTATTTT. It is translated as CASSFLAGSTDTQYF.

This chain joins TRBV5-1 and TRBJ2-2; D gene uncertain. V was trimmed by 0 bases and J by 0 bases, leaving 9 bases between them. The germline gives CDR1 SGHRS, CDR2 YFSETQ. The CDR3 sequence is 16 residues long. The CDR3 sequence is CASSLDGGPNTGELFF. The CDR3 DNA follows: TGCGCCAGCAGCTTGGATGGCGGACCGAACACCGGGGAGCTGTTTTTT. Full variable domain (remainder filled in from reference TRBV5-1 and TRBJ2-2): KAGVTQTPRYLIKTRGQQVTLSCSPISGHRSVSWYQQTPGQGLQFLFEYFSETQRNKGNFPGRFSGRQFSNSRSEMNVSTLELGDSALYLCASSLDGGPNTGELFFGEGSRLTVL.

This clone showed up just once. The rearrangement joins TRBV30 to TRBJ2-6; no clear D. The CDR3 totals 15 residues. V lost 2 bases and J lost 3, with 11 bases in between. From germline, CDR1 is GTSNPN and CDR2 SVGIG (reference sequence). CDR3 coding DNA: TGTGCCTGGAGTACGCCGACTGGTGGGGCCAACGTCCTGACTTTC. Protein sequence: CAWSTPTGGANVLTF.

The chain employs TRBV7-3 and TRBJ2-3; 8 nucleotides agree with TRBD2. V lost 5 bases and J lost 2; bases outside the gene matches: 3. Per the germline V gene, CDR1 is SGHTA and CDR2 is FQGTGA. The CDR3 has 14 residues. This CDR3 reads CASSASGSTDTQYF. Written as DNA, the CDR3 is TGTGCCAGCAGCGCTAGCGGGTCCACAGATACGCAGTATTTT.

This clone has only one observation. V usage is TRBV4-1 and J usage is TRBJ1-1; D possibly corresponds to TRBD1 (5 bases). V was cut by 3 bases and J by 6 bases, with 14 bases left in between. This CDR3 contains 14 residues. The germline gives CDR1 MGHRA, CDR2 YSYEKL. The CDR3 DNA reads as TGCGCCAGCAGCCATCGGGCGGGGGGTGCTGAAGCTTTCTTT. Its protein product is CASSHRAGGAEAFF.